Sequencing of this T cell receptor beta chain was carried out in a study of cytomegalovirus exposure and HLA in healthy donors. Overall study results and limits: Most TCR beta V segments were productive about 87% or about 30% of the time in an earlier analysis.

The CDR3 length is 13 residues. V lost 2 bases to trimming and J lost 5 bases, with 7 bases between them. The germline V gene has CDR1 KGHSH and CDR2 LQKENI. It was with 60 Vbeta and 13 Jbeta primers that the PCR ran. This table comes from immunoSEQ multiplex PCR, and its TCRdb copy is limited to in-frame clones, with some not included. Here the sample spans more than 95,000 clones, around 75% being singletons. As concerns this clone: Its cognate antigen is unknown.

Material for sequencing was PBMCs. The chain has TRBV18 and TRBJ2-1; the D is unclear. The sequence came from a man in his fifties or sixties in good health and CMV-seropositive. CDR3 DNA: TGTGCCAGCTCACCAAACAGCAACAATGAGCAGTTCTTC. Its protein is CASSPNSNNEQFF.